The TCR beta chain described here comes from a study of beta chain features in type 1 diabetes. General study points: Among all four CD4+ subsets, Type 1 diabetes patients had TCRB CDR3s that were moderately but significantly shorter. A pattern of fewer insertions and more deletions at VDJ junctions was seen in type 1 diabetes patients.

Investigators reverse transcribed all isolated RNA, so they sequenced expressed TCRB transcripts. Sequencing was performed with immunoSEQ multiplex PCR; in TCRdb, only in-frame clones are kept and a portion is missing. The sample comprises roughly 280,000 clones, around 24% of which are singletons, and about 0.012% rests with the top ten. This CDR3 comprises 14 residues. From germline, CDR1 is SGHVS and CDR2 FQNEAQ. With respect to this clone: Its antigen is currently unknown. Sequence at one end of the junction differs from germline and may be a read error.

Material for sequencing was naive CD4+ T cells from blood. The chain recombines TRBV7-8 with TRBJ2-1; 7 nucleotides match TRBD2. The clonotype comes from a woman in her 30s with type 1 diabetes. CDR3 DNA: TGTGCCAGCAGATTAGGACTAGTCGATAATGAGCAGTTCTTC. It translates to CASRLGLVDNEQFF.